Presented here are 12 T cell receptor beta chains from one specimen sequenced in a study of T cell repertoires in cytomegalovirus infection. No antigen has been assigned to these receptors. Using its own MiXCR run on the reads, TCRdb lists one record per CDR3 protein. The profile shows about 920,000 distinct CDR3 sequences, around 30% of them singletons. Source: cultured CD8+ T cells from PBMCs, taken from culture after CMV antigen stimulation. Receptors were obtained from a human donor in good health (CMV status not recorded). Some clones in this sample may be carry-over from other donors' samples.

This clonotype turned up a few times. The chain is built from TRBV6-5 and TRBJ2-2; 7 nucleotides line up with TRBD1. Germline CDR1 reads MNHEY; CDR2 reads SVGAGI. V was clipped by 11 bases and J by 6 bases; unmatched bases: 9. The CDR3 runs to 13 residues. The CDR3 DNA reads TGTGCCGCCTGGACAGGCGGGTCCGGGGAGCTGTTTTTT. It encodes CAAWTGGSGELFF.

This clonotype was seen repeatedly, ten times or more. J is TRBJ2-2 and V is TRBV7-8; TRBD2 matches at 13 bases. The CDR3 spans 21 residues. Trimming cost V 3 bases and J 0 bases; bases outside gene matches: 13. Germline V gene lookup returns CDR1 SGHVS and CDR2 FQNEAQ. CDR3 region: CASSFVLGLAGAHSNTGELFF. CDR3 nucleotide sequence: TGTGCCAGCAGCTTTGTCCTCGGACTAGCGGGGGCCCATTCGAACACCGGGGAGCTGTTTTTT.

Many counts were recorded for this clonotype. The rearrangement joins TRBV7-8 to TRBJ2-5; 7 bases fit TRBD1. The V and J ends lost 2 bases and 4 bases, in that order; junction bases with no gene match: 7. CDR1 SGHVS and CDR2 FQNEAQ come from the germline V gene. The CDR3 has 15 residues. The CDR3 DNA sequence: TGTGCCAGCAGCTTACTTCGGACAGGCGGAGAGACCCAGTACTTC. It specifies CASSLLRTGGETQYF.

This clonotype has only a few counts. The chain is built from TRBV24-1 and TRBJ2-2, with D possibly TRBD1 on 5 matching bases. With 2 bases removed from V and 1 base from J, the gap between germline ends came to 16 bases. CDR1 is KGHDR, CDR2 SFDVKD, per germline. The CDR3 extends over 18 amino acids. CDR3 in DNA: TGTGCCACCAGTGATTCTATCCCCCAGGGCTTGAACACCGGGGAGCTGTTTTTT. Translation: CATSDSIPQGLNTGELFF.

This clonotype was detected a few times. The chain links TRBV6-2 or TRBV6-3 to TRBJ2-7, with 7 bases fitting TRBD1. The CDR3 length is 14 residues. CDR1 is MNHEY and CDR2 is SVGEGT in the germline V gene. With 8 bases clipped from V and 4 bases from J, the junction kept 11 bases outside the gene matches. The CDR3: CASSFPGQRYEQYV. The CDR3 DNA reads as TGTGCCAGCTCCTTTCCGGGACAGAGATACGAGCAGTACGTC.

The chain links TRBV7-6 to TRBJ1-4, with 8 nucleotides matching TRBD1. Germline V gene lookup returns CDR1 SGHVS and CDR2 FNYEAQ. The CDR3 runs 18 residues. Losses at the gene ends were 4 bases for V and 2 bases for J; bases not matched to a gene: 12. CDR3: CASSSLQQGGSTNEKLFF. CDR3 DNA sequence: TGTGCCAGCAGCTCGTTACAACAGGGGGGGTCTACTAATGAAAAACTGTTTTTT.

This clonotype occurred once. CDR3 sequence reads: CSDLEGEANTEAFF. Here the CDR3 DNA reads TGCAGTGACCTGGAGGGGGAGGCGAACACTGAAGCTTTCTTT. The V and J genes are TRBV20-1 and TRBJ1-1; possibly TRBD1 for D (6 bases). V was pared by 7 bases and J by 1 base, with 16 bases between. Germline lookup yields CDR1 DFQATT and CDR2 SNEGSKA (reference sequence). The CDR3 loop spans 14 amino acids.

This clonotype was detected only a few times. V gene TRBV6-2 or TRBV6-3 combines with J gene TRBJ2-7; 8 nucleotides align to TRBD2. The V gene end was trimmed by 7 bases and the J gene end by 2 bases; junction bases not matched to a gene: 7. The germline gives CDR1 MNHEY, CDR2 SVGEGT. The CDR3 runs 14 residues. CDR3 nucleotide sequence: TGTGCCAGCACCGCGACTAGCGTTCCCTACGAGCAGTACTTC. Its translation: CASTATSVPYEQYF.

Turning to this clonotype: This may stem from a read error, because a much larger clone lies one nucleotide away. CDR3 in DNA: TGTGTCAGCAGTTGGGACACCCTCACAGATACGCAGTATTTT. Encoded protein: CVSSWDTLTDTQYF. V usage is TRBV28 and J usage is TRBJ2-3; D might be TRBD1 (6 bases). Germline assignment: CDR1 MDHEN and CDR2 SYDVKM. The CDR3 has 14 amino acids.

Notes on this clonotype: Germline and junction disagree at one end, which may indicate a read error. The chain uses TRBV11-3 and TRBJ2-1; perhaps TRBD1 as D (5 bases). CDR3 length: 13 amino acids. Germline V gene lookup returns CDR1 SGHNT and CDR2 YENEEA. The CDR3 loop reads CANSLGEIDEQFF. DNA for the CDR3: TGTGCCAACAGCCTAGGGGAAATAGATGAGCAGTTCTTC.

The rearrangement joins TRBV7-9 to TRBJ1-4; D remains ambiguous. The germline CDR1 and CDR2 sequences are SEHNR and FQNEAQ (reference sequence). This CDR3 has 16 residues. V dropped 0 bases and J dropped 0 bases, with 8 bases sitting between them. The CDR3 DNA sequence: TGTGCCAGCAGCTTAGCTGTGGATTCAACTAATGAAAAACTGTTTTTT. This gives the protein CASSLAVDSTNEKLFF.

This chain joins TRBV4-1 and TRBJ1-2; the match to TRBD1 covers 10 bases. V trimming: 0 bases; J trimming: 6 bases; junction bases outside the gene matches: 4. Germline assignment: CDR1 MGHRA and CDR2 YSYEKL. The CDR3 extends over 15 amino acids. In DNA form, the CDR3 reads TGCGCCAGCAGCCAAGATTCCGGGACAGGGGATGGCTACACCTTC. Translated, it gives CASSQDSGTGDGYTF.